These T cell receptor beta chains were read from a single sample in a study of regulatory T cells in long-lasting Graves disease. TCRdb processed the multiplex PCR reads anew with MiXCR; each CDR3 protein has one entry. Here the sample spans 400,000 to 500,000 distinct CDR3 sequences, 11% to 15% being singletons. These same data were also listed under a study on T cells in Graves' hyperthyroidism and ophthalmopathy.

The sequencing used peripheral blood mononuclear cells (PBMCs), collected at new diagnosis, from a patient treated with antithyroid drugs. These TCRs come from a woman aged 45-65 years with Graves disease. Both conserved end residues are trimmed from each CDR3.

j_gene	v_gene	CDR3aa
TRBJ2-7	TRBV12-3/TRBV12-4	ASSYGSLNEQY
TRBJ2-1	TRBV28	ASRAGPTRVQF
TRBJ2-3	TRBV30	AWSVGGLAGVSDTQY
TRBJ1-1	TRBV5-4	ASSKPTGENTEAF
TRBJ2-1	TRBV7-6	ASSIAGVINEQF
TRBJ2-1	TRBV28	ASGIGGRNEQF
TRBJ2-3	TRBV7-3	ASSLYTASTDTQY
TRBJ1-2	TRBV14	ASSPRGGGNYGYT
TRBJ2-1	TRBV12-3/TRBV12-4	ASSLSPASANEQF
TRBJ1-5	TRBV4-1	ASSQEQDSNQPQH
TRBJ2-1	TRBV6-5	ASSYSGPVSEQF
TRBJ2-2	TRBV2	ASFRTENSNTGELF
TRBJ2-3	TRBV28	ASRPSLAGLGTDTQY
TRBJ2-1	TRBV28	ASSLLALAGAYNEQF
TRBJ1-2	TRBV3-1	ASSQEWGGYGYT
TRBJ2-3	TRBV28	ASSLGVGVDTQY
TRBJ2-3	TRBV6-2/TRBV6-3	ASSYGTGPSTDTQY
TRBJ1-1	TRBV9	ASSVAVDTEAF
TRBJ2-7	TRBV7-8	ASSLYQGVTYEQY
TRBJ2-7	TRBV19	ASSSPPGTHEQY
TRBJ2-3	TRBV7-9	ASSLRLAGDTDTQY
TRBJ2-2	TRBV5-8	ASSLQTGNTGELF
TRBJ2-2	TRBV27	ASSIRTGGFSTGELF
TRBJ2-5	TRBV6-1	ASKSPETQY
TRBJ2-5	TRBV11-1	ASSPGGGGETQY
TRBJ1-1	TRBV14	ASSLTVYTEAF
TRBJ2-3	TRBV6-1	ASSVAQGSTDTQY
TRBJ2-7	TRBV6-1	ASSTRGSPYEQY
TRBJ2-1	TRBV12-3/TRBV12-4	ASIPGAGVGEQF
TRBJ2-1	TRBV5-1	ASSSDGGTGYNEQF
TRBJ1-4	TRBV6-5	ASSYVPTFTNEKLF
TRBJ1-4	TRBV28	ASSLSGTGFNEKLF
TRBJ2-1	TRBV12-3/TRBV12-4	ASSRQGGAYNEQF
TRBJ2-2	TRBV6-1	ASSIQAENTGELF
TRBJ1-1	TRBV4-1	ASSQGVRGLRGAF
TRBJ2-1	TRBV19	ASTTGGQNEQF
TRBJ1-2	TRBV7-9	ASSPQTEGRGYT
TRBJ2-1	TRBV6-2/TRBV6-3	ASSGLATHNEQF
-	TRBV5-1	ASSFGGSTHEQY
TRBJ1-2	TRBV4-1	ASSLTTDYGYT
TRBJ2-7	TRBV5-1	ASSLDDRGPSYEQY
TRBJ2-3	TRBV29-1	SVEKEGGTQY
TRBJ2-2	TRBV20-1	SATTGADTGELF